This T cell receptor beta chain was identified in a study of blood T cell repertoires in COVID-19 (dated by TCRdb to 2018 to 2020). Some background on the complete study: Samples covering the acute and convalescent phases of COVID-19 were provided by collaborators in the United States, Italy and Spain. Samples came from the ongoing ImmuneRACE study (first 160 participants) plus 1,254 subjects from 6 global collaborators. The sample metadata nearly always contained a de-identified subject ID, COVID-19 status, age in years and sex. The repertoires were made available in a free public database intended to serve as a resource for research on the immune response to SARS-CoV-2. Where available, HLA class I and class II types were taken from metadata supplied by the sample provider and were not determined by assay-based typing. The material from the prospective study consisted of cDNA or gDNA derived from T cells, B-cell-depleted T cells, or PBMCs. Deeply sampled blood TCRbeta repertoires from subjects exposed to, actively infected with, or recovered from COVID-19 were included in the dataset.

The collaborating institutions used their own protocols to collect whole blood in K2EDTA tubes. For TCRbeta analysis, collaborator samples were shipped as frozen whole blood, as isolated PBMCs, or as DNA extracted from either sample type. Overall study results and their limits: How much clinical and demographic metadata was included differed by source and by participant, and the metadata was provided uncurated.

Concerning this clone: This clone's antigen is unknown. No quality values exist for individual bases; no much larger clone is one base distant.

TCRbeta CDR3 regions were amplified from genomic DNA by means of the immunoSEQ Assay, a bias-controlled multiplex PCR. Turning to the authors' computational methods: The number of nucleated cells in each sample was estimated by amplification of reference gene primers within the assay. To quantify the absolute abundance of each unique TCRbeta CDR3 rearrangement, sequence reads were collapsed and filtered. For each sample, productive Simpson clonality was calculated by taking the square root of Simpson's diversity index across productive rearrangements. Imported from immuneACCESS, the table was reduced by TCRdb to in-frame sequences with V and J called. These copies leave out some clones; in studies compared against another copy, an unresolved V gene accounts for under half, and the cause of the remainder is not known. The V and J calls and clone size come from that table; D and trimming were worked out from the DNA. The sample table holds about 62,000 clones, of which about 88% were seen once. The top ten hold approximately 0.93% of the sample.

Trimming removed 3 bases from V and 7 bases from J; the gene matches leave 15 bases unexplained. Counted from cysteine to phenylalanine, this CDR3 has 17 amino acids. Here the CDR3 DNA is all that survives: 51 bases in frame from base 1. CDR1 and CDR2, per the germline V gene (reference sequence), are LNHDA and SQIVND. The chain is made from TRBV19 and TRBJ2-1; the central 7 bases match TRBD1. The receptor's source is a man between 65 and 85 years old with acute or convalescent COVID-19. Material for sequencing was peripheral blood. The base sequence is TGTGCCAGTAGTATCCCAAGCTCCGGGACAGTGGGGAATGAGCAGTTCTTC. This sequence encodes CASSIPSSGTVGNEQFF. With all but the CDR3 taken from the reference TRBV19 and TRBJ2-1 genes, the full variable domain is: DGGITQSPKYLFRKEGQNVTLSCEQNLNHDAMYWYRQDPGQGLRLIYYSQIVNDFQKGDIAEGYSVSREKKESFPLTVTSAQKNPTAFYLCASSIPSSGTVGNEQFFGPGTRLTVL.